This T cell receptor beta chain was recorded in a study of OX40 agonist ivuxolimab in advanced cancers. A few counts support this clone. The antigen remains undetermined. Study-level points and caveats: Antigen specificity was not determined for the expanded peripheral T cells.

The repertoire was sequenced with immunoSEQ multiplex PCR; TCRdb's copy has only in-frame clones and lacks some. The sample lists some 29,000 clones; around 86% were seen once. This TCR derives from an adult with an advanced solid tumor such as melanoma, head and neck, liver or kidney cancer. The specimen was CD4+ or CD8+ T cells sorted from blood, collected in a trial of the OX40 agonist ivuxolimab.

The CDR3 is CASSDTNWGTDNEKLFF. The CDR3 DNA is TGTGCCAGCAGTGATACCAACTGGGGGACGGATAATGAAAAACTGTTTTTT. The chain links TRBV2 to TRBJ1-4, with D perhaps TRBD1 (5 bases). From germline, CDR1 is SNHLY and CDR2 FYNNEI. The CDR3 consists of 17 residues. The ends were cut back, 3 bases at V and 4 bases at J, with 18 bases in the middle.